Listed here are 18 T cell receptor beta chains from one sample, sequenced in a study of blood T cells in healthy people across ages. With a J-beta primer mix and a sample-barcoded 5' primer, a second PCR ran about 6 to 11 cycles. TCRdb re-called the 5' RACE reads through MiXCR, storing one row per CDR3 protein. The sample records 750,000 to 950,000 distinct CDR3 sequences, under 35% being singletons. These data were likewise used in another study, on T cells of mothers and their children.

The specimen sequenced was blood. These receptors all come from a woman in her 40s in good health.

On this clonotype: This may be a read error: a much more frequent sequence differs by one nucleotide. This chain's CDR3 is CVSRPMDRGYYGYTF. For the CDR3, the DNA is TGTGTCAGCAGACCTATGGACAGGGGCTACTATGGCTACACCTTC. The chain links TRBV12-3 or TRBV12-4 to TRBJ1-2, with TRBD1 identical over 9 bases. The CDR3 is 15 amino acids.

This clonotype showed up just a few times. The chain recombines TRBV7-2 with TRBJ2-5, with TRBD1 matching over 8 bases. Germline V lookup: CDR1 SGHTA, CDR2 FQGNSA. The length of the CDR3 is 14 residues. Unmatched junction bases numbered 3, after V lost 1 base and J lost 5 bases. The CDR3 coding sequence is TGTGCCAGCAGCTTAGGGACAGGGTTCGAGACCCAGTACTTC. Translated, it gives CASSLGTGFETQYF.

Turning to this clonotype: This may stem from a read error, because a much larger clone lies one nucleotide away. The chain joins TRBV12-3 or TRBV12-4 to TRBJ2-7; D is unresolved. This CDR3 has 14 residues. The CDR3 is CACRLAVSGYEQYF. DNA for the CDR3: TGTGCCTGCAGACTGGCAGTGTCGGGCTACGAGCAGTACTTC.

The genes are TRBV7-2 and TRBJ2-4; TRBD2 agrees at 13 bases. Gene TRBJ2-7 matches the end of the DNA better, so the J call may be wrong. The CDR3 totals 18 residues. Germline lookup yields CDR1 SGHTA and CDR2 FQGNSA. The CDR3 DNA is TGTGCCAGCAGCCGAAGACTAGCGGGGGGACCGTTCTCCTACGAGCAGTACTTC. Protein sequence: CASSRRLAGGPFSYEQYF.

The chain's CDR3 is CASSPWGAYTDTQYF. The DNA of the CDR3 is TGCGCCAGCAGCCCTTGGGGGGCTTACACAGATACGCAGTATTTT. The V and J genes are TRBV5-1 and TRBJ2-3; D may correspond to TRBD1 or TRBD2 (6 bases each). CDR1 and CDR2 from the germline V gene are SGHRS and YFSETQ. The CDR3 contains 15 residues. V shed 4 bases and J shed 2 bases, with 14 bases lying between them.

The V gene is TRBV6-2 or TRBV6-3, the J gene TRBJ1-1; 7 positions agree with TRBD1. Losses at the gene ends were 0 bases for V and 9 bases for J; bases not matched to a gene: 13. This CDR3 has 16 amino acids. Per germline, CDR1 MNHEY and CDR2 SVGEGT. This CDR3 is CASSYSTGTASPKAFF. CDR3 in DNA: TGTGCCAGCAGTTACTCGACTGGGACAGCCTCTCCGAAAGCTTTCTTT.

This clonotype appeared once. This chain uses TRBV18 with TRBJ2-7; the D gene is possibly TRBD1 (6 bases). Trimming left V 6 bases short and J 6 bases short, with 18 bases between. Germline CDR1 is KGHSH and CDR2 is LQKENI. The CDR3 is 14 residues long. CDR3 loop: CASSIDRWRTEQYF. DNA for the CDR3: TGTGCCAGCTCTATAGACAGGTGGAGGACCGAGCAGTACTTC. The whole variable domain, remainder taken from reference TRBV18 and TRBJ2-7, is NAGVMQNPRHLVRRRGQEARLRCSPMKGHSHVYWYRQLPEEGLKFMVYLQKENIIDESGMPKERFSAEFPKEGPSILRIQQVVRGDSAAYFCASSIDRWRTEQYFGPGTRLTVT.

The rearrangement joins TRBV7-2 to TRBJ2-1, with TRBD1 matching over 12 bases. Germline V gives CDR1 SGHTA, CDR2 FQGNSA. The CDR3 is 14 amino acids. V lost 4 bases and J lost 15; bases outside the gene matches: 10. The CDR3 nucleotides read TGTGCCAGCAGCTCACCGGGACAGGGGGCGCAACCGTTCTTC. Amino acids: CASSSPGQGAQPFF.

Comment on this clonotype: One end of the junction does not line up with germline, which may come from a read error. This sequence joins TRBV12-3 or TRBV12-4 and TRBJ1-2; D is unresolved. The length of the CDR3 is 16 residues. The CDR3 here is CAGSPMAGDSDYGYTF. CDR3 sequence (DNA): TGTGCCGGCAGTCCCATGGCGGGTGATAGTGACTATGGCTACACCTTC.

The gene calls are TRBV4-1 and TRBJ1-5; TRBD1 is a possible D gene (6 bases). CDR3 length: 17 amino acids. The germline V gene has CDR1 MGHRA and CDR2 YSYEKL. V was cut by 2 bases and J by 4 bases, with 18 bases left in between. DNA of the CDR3: TGCGCCAGCAGCCAATTCAGAGGGAGTACAGGGAATCAGCCCCAGCATTTT. Amino acids: CASSQFRGSTGNQPQHF.

The V gene is TRBV13, the J gene TRBJ1-1; D gene unclear. Germline lookup yields CDR1 PRHDT and CDR2 FYEKMQ (reference sequence). CDR3 length: 14 residues. Trimming stripped 1 base from V and 4 bases from J, with 10 bases between. The CDR3 reads CASSLVNDPTEAFF. The CDR3 DNA sequence: TGTGCCAGCAGCTTAGTCAATGATCCCACTGAAGCTTTCTTT.

V gene TRBV30 combines with J gene TRBJ1-2, with D possibly TRBD1 on 5 matching bases. CDR1 is GTSNPN and CDR2 is SVGIG in the germline V gene (reference sequence). With 2 bases removed from V and 8 bases from J, the gap between germline ends came to 15 bases. The CDR3 covers 13 residues. DNA of the CDR3: TGTGCCTGGAGTCCGTCGGGGGGGAAGGGCTACACCTTC. Its protein is CAWSPSGGKGYTF.

This clonotype was observed a handful of times. V is TRBV29-1 and J is TRBJ2-4, with 9 bases matching TRBD1. The DNA end is a closer match to TRBJ2-7, so the J assignment may be wrong. Germline V gene sequence: CDR1 SQVTM, CDR2 ANQGSEA. The CDR3 covers 15 residues. Here the CDR3 reads CSVESRDRDNYEQYF. Here the CDR3 DNA reads TGCAGCGTCGAATCCCGGGACAGGGATAACTACGAGCAGTACTTC.

J is TRBJ1-1 and V is TRBV20-1, with TRBD1 identical over 11 bases. The germline V gene encodes CDR1 DFQATT and CDR2 SNEGSKA (reference sequence). The length of the CDR3 is 16 residues. Unmatched junction bases numbered 7, after V lost 3 bases and J lost 1 base. CDR3 residues: CSARGQGVRGNTEAFF. DNA of the CDR3: TGCAGTGCTAGGGGACAGGGGGTAAGAGGGAACACTGAAGCTTTCTTT.

The V call is TRBV5-5, the J call TRBJ1-2, with TRBD1 as a possible D gene (5 bases). The CDR3 spans 11 residues. The V gene lost 4 bases and the J gene lost 8 bases, with 9 bases spanning the gap. CDR1 SGHKS and CDR2 YYEKEE come from the germline V gene (reference sequence). The CDR3: CASSRDGGYTF. Written as DNA, the CDR3 is TGTGCCAGCAGCCGGGACGGAGGCTACACCTTC.

This chain connects TRBV12-3 or TRBV12-4 to TRBJ1-5; D may be TRBD1 (5 bases). With 5 bases removed from V and 2 bases from J, the gap between germline ends came to 13 bases. The CDR3 is made up of 15 amino acids. The CDR3 nucleotides read TGTGCCAGCAGTGTGGGACCGAGAGGCAATCAGCCCCAGCATTTT. It encodes CASSVGPRGNQPQHF.

V and J are TRBV5-1 and TRBJ2-7, with 10 bases aligning to TRBD1. Trimming took 5 bases from V and 3 from J; bases not matched to a gene: 5. Germline CDR1 SGHRS, CDR2 YFSETQ. This CDR3 is built from 14 residues. The CDR3 DNA sequence: TGCGCCAGCAGGGGGGGGACAGGGGTCTACGAGCAGTACTTC. Its translation is CASRGGTGVYEQYF.

This clonotype was counted between two and nine times. This sequence joins TRBV19 and TRBJ2-5; 9 nucleotides match TRBD1. V lost 3 bases and J lost 11; bases outside the gene matches: 10. Germline lookup yields CDR1 LNHDA and CDR2 SQIVND (reference sequence). The CDR3 is 14 residues long. CDR3 region: CASSIGGTGRQQYF. The CDR3 DNA reads as TGTGCCAGTAGTATCGGAGGGACAGGGCGCCAGCAGTACTTC.